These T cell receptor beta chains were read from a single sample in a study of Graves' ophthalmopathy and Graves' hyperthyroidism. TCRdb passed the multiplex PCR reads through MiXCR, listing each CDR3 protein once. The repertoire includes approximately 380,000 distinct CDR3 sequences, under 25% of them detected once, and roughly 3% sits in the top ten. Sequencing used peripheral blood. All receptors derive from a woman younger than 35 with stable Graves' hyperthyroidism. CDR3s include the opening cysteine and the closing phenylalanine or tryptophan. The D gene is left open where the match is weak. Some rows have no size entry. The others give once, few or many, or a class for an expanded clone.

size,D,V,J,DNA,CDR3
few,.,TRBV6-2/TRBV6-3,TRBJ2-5,TGTGCCAGCAGTCGGCACACCACGGACCAAGAGACCCAGTACTTC,CASSRHTTDQETQYF
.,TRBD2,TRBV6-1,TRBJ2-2,TGTGCCAGCAGTGAAGTTACAGCGGGAGGGATGAACGCCGGGGATCTGTTTTTT,CASSEVTAGGMNAGDLFF
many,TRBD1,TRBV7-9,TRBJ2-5,TGTGCCAGCAGCTTCGGGACAGACCAAGAGACTCAGTACTTC,CASSFGTDQETQYF
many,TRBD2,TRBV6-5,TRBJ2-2,TGTGCCAGCAGTTACACCCCAAGCGGGAAGGGCACCGGGGAGCTGTTTTTT,CASSYTPSGKGTGELFF
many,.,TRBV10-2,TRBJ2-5,TGCGCCAGCAGTGGGAATCCCGGGAGCCAAGAGACCCAGTACTTC,CASSGNPGSQETQYF
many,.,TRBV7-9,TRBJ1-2,TGTGCCAGCAGCTTAGCGGGGGCTGGCTACACCTTC,CASSLAGAGYTF
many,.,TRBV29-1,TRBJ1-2,TGCAGCGTTGAAGGCCTCCTGGGGGGGAACTATGGCTACACCTTC,CSVEGLLGGNYGYTF
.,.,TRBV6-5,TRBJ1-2,TGTGCCAGCAGTTACAGCCAGGGGAACTATGGCTACACCTTC,CASSYSQGNYGYTF
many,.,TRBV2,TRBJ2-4,TGTGCCAGCAGTGGAATAGCGGCCGGGACCAAAAACATTCAGTACTTC,CASSGIAAGTKNIQYF
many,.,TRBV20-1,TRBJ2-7,TGCAGTGCTAGGGCTATGGGGAGCTCCTACGAGCAGTACTTC,CSARAMGSSYEQYF
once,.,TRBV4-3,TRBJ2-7,TGCGCCAGCAGCCAAGGACCCCTGGACATCTACGGGCAGTACTTC,CASSQGPLDIYGQYF
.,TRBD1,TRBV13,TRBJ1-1,TGTGCCAGCAGCCTCAGGGGGTTCGGGGTTAAAGGAGCTTTCTTT,CASSLRGFGVKGAFF
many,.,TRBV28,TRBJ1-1,TGTGCCAGCAGTTACATTTGGGCGGAGAGCACTGAAGCTTTCTTT,CASSYIWAESTEAFF
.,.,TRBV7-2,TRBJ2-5,TGTGCCAGCAGCTTAGTTAGGGAAGTGTACCAAGAGACCCAGTACTTC,CASSLVREVYQETQYF
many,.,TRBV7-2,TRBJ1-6,TGTGCCAGCAGCCCCTGGCCAAATTCACCCCTCCACTTT,CASSPWPNSPLHF
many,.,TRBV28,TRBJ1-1,TGTGCCAGCAGTTTAGCAGGGACATTGAACACTGAAGCTTTCTTT,CASSLAGTLNTEAFF
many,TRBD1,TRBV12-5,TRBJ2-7,TGTGCTAGTGCTGGATGGGACAGGGGGCTGTACGAGCAGTACTTC,CASAGWDRGLYEQYF
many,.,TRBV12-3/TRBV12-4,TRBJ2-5,TGTGCCAGCAGTTCCACAGGTAACGGGGAGACCCAGTACTTC,CASSSTGNGETQYF
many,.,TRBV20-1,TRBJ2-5,TGCAGTGCTAGAGATCCAGGGCGTGGGGAGACCCAGTACTTC,CSARDPGRGETQYF
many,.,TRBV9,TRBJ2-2,TGTGCCAGCAGCACGCAGAACACCGGGGAGCTGTTTTTT,CASSTQNTGELFF
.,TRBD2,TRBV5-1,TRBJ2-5,TGCGCCAGCAGCACAGGGACTAGCGGGCAAGAGACCCAGTACTTC,CASSTGTSGQETQYF
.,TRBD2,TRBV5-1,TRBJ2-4,TGCGCCAGCAGCTTGGGGGTTAGCGGGAGTTCCAACATTCAGTACTTC,CASSLGVSGSSNIQYF
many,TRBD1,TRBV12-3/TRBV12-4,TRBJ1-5,TGTGCCAGCAGTTTACAGGGGGCAAATCAGCCCCAGCATTTT,CASSLQGANQPQHF
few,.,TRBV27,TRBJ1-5,TGTGCCAGCAGTCCTTTTATTCCCCCTAATTATAGCAATCAGCCCCAGCATTTT,CASSPFIPPNYSNQPQHF
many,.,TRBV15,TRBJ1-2,TGTGCCACCAGCAGAGATCCGGTCAGACTAGATGGCTACACCTTC,CATSRDPVRLDGYTF
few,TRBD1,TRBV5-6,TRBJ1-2,TGTGCCAGCAGCTTGGGCCTCCAAACAGGGGGCTATGGCTACACCTTC,CASSLGLQTGGYGYTF
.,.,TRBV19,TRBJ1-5,TGTGCCAGTAGTATAGATTACGGTGTAGAAGGGCTCGGACAGCCCCAGCATTTT,CASSIDYGVEGLGQPQHF
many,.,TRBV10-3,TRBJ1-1,TGTGCCATCAGTGGCGGATACAGTGAAGCTTTCTTT,CAISGGYSEAFF
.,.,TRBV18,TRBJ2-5,TGTGCCAGCTCACCAAACCAGGGTTTTGGGACCCAGTACTTC,CASSPNQGFGTQYF
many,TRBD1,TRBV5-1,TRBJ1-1,TGCGCCAGCAGCTCTGGGACAGGGGATGTCACTGAAGCTTTCTTT,CASSSGTGDVTEAFF
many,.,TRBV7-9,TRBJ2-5,TGTGCCAGCAGCTTAGCGGGGGCGACAGAGACCCAGTACTTC,CASSLAGATETQYF
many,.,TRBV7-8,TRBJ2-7,TGTGCCAGCAGCTTGGGACTGGGGGGCTACGAGCAGTACTTC,CASSLGLGGYEQYF
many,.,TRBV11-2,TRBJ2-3,TGTGCCAGCAGCGGTAGTCCTGGGGCAGATACGCAGTATTTT,CASSGSPGADTQYF
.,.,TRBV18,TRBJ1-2,TGTGCCAGCTCACCAGTGAAGGAGACTTCTAACTATGGCTACACCTTC,CASSPVKETSNYGYTF
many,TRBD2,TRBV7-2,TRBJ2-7,TGTGCCAGCAGCGGACTAGGTCCCGAGCAGTACTTC,CASSGLGPEQYF
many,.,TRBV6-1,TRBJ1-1,TGTGCCAGCAGTGAATGGGCCGGGAGCACTGAAGCTTTCTTT,CASSEWAGSTEAFF
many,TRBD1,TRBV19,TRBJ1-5,TGTGCCAGTAGTATTGCAGGGGGCGCGAGCAATCAGCCCCAGCATTTT,CASSIAGGASNQPQHF
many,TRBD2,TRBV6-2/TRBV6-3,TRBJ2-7,TGTGCCAGCAGTCCAGGACTAGCGGTAACCTACGAGCAGTACTTC,CASSPGLAVTYEQYF
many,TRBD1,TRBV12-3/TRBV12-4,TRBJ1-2,TGTGCCAGCAGTTCCGGGACAGGGCCGTATGGCTACACCTTC,CASSSGTGPYGYTF
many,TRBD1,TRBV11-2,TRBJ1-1,TGTGCCTCGGGGCAGGGGGGCACTGAAGCTTTCTTT,CASGQGGTEAFF
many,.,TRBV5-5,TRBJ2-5,TGTGCCAGCAGCCTTACACTGTACCAAGAGGCCCAGTACTTC,CASSLTLYQEAQYF